The subject of this entry is one T cell receptor beta chain. Its matching antigen is unknown. The source of the sample is a study of lymphopenia after photon versus proton radiotherapy. Study-wide points: A bigger post-nadir fall in TCR diversity correlated inversely with survival time in deceased patients. Proton therapy kept repertoires fairly stable, unlike photons, which gained effector/memory cells. Better survival with proton therapy was suggested as possible, not demonstrated. After the lymphocyte nadir, photon-treated repertoires showed oligoclonal expansion, especially of CD8+ Temra cells.

Libraries were prepared by immunoSEQ multiplex PCR; TCRdb keeps only in-frame clonotypes and omits some of them. Of about 65,000 clones in the sample, around 87% are singletons; the top ten hold approximately 10%. Germline values: CDR1 MNHEY, CDR2 SVGAGI. V lost 0 bases, J lost 6 bases, and 5 bases lay in between. The CDR3 runs to 13 residues. The chain joins TRBV6-5 to TRBJ2-2; D is undetermined. This receptor was identified in a man aged 80 or over with esophageal cancer. This material consisted of peripheral blood, taken from a patient treated with proton-based radiotherapy. CDR3 DNA sequence: TGTGCCAGCAGTTACTCGAAGGCCGGGGAGCTGTTTTTT. Its protein is CASSYSKAGELFF.